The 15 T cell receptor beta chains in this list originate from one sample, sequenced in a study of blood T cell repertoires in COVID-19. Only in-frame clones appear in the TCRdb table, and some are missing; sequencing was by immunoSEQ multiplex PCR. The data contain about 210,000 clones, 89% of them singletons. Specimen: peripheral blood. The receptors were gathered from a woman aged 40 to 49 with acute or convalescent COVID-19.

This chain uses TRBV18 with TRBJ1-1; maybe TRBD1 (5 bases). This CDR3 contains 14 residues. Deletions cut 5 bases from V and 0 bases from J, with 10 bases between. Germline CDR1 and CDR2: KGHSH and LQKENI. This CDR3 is CASSAGFLNTEAFF. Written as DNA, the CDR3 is TGTGCCAGCTCAGCAGGGTTCTTGAACACTGAAGCTTTCTTT.

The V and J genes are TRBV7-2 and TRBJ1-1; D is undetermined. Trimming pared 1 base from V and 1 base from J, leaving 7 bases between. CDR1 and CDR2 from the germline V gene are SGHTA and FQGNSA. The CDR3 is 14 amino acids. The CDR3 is CASSLGGTNTEAFF. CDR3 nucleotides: TGTGCCAGCAGCTTAGGAGGCACGAACACTGAAGCTTTCTTT.

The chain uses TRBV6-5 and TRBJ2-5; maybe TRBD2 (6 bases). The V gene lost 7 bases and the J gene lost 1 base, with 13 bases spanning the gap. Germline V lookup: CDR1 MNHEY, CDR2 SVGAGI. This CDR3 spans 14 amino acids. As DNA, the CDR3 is TGTGCCAGCAATACCTGGGGGGTCCAAGAGACCCAGTACTTC. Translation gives CASNTWGVQETQYF.

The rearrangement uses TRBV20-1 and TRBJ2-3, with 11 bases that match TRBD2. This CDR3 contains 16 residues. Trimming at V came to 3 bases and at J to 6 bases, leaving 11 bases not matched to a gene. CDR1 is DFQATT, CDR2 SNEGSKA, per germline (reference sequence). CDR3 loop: CSASGPGLAVEDTQYF. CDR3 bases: TGCAGTGCTAGTGGGCCGGGACTAGCGGTGGAGGATACGCAGTATTTT.

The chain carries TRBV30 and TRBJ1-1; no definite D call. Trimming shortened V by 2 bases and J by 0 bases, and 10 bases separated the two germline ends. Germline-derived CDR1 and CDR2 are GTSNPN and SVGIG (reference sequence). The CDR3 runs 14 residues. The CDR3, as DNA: TGTGCCTGGAGTCAACCAGAAATGAACACTGAAGCTTTCTTT. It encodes CAWSQPEMNTEAFF.

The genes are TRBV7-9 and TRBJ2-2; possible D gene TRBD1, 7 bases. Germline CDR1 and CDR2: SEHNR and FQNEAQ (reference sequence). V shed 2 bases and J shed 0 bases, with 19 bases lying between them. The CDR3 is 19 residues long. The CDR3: CASSLRGPRGTTNTGELFF. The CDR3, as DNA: TGTGCCAGCAGCTTAAGGGGGCCCCGCGGGACAACGAACACCGGGGAGCTGTTTTTT.

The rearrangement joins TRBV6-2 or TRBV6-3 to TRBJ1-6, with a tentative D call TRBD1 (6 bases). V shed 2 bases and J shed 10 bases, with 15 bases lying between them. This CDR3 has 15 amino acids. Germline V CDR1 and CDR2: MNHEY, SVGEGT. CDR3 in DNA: TGTGCCAGCAGTTACCTCCAATCAGGGGTCTCACCCCTCCACTTT. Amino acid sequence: CASSYLQSGVSPLHF.

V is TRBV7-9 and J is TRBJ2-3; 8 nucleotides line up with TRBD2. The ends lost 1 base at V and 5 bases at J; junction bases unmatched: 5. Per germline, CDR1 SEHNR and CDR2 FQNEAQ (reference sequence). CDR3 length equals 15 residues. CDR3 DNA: TGTGCCAGCAGCTTAGGGACTAGCAGGAGAGATACGCAGTATTTT. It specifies CASSLGTSRRDTQYF.

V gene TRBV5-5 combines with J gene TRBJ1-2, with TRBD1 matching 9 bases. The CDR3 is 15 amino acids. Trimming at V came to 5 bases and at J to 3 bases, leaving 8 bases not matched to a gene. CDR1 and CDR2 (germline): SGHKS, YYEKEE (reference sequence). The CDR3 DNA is TGTGCCAGCAGTGCCCGGACAGGGGAGGACTATGGCTACACCTTC. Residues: CASSARTGEDYGYTF.

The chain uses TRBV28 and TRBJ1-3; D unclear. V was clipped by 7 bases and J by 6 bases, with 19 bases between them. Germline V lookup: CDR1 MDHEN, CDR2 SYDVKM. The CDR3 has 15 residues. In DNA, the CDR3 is TGTGCCAGCACTTTCAGCCGGGGTGTAGAAAACACCATATATTTT. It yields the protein CASTFSRGVENTIYF.

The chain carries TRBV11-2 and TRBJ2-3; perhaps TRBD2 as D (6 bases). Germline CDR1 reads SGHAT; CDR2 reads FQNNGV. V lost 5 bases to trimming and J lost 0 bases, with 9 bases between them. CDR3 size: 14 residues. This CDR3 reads CASSPGLSTDTQYF. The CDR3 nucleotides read TGTGCCAGCAGCCCGGGACTGAGCACAGATACGCAGTATTTT.

CDR3 in amino acids: CASSYRYSASNQPQHF. CDR3 nucleotides: TGTGCCAGCAGTTACCGGTACTCCGCTAGCAATCAGCCCCAGCATTTT. This chain joins TRBV6-2 or TRBV6-3 and TRBJ1-5; no clear D gene. CDR3 length equals 16 residues. Trimming left V 2 bases short and J 0 bases short, with 11 bases between. Germline lookup yields CDR1 MNHEY and CDR2 SVGEGT.

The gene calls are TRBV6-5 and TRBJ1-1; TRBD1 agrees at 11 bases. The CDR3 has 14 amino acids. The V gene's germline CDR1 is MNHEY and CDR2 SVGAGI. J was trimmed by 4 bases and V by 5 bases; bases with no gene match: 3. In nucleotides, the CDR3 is TGTGCCAGCAGTAGGGACAGGGGGAGCACTGAAGCTTTCTTT. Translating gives CASSRDRGSTEAFF.

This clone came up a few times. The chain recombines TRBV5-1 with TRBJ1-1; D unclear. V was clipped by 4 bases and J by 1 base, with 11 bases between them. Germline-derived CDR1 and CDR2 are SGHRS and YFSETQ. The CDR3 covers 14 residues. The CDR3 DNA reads TGCGCCAGCAGCCGGACTGGTACGAACACTGAAGCTTTCTTT. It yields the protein CASSRTGTNTEAFF.

The CDR3 loop reads CAISESRGWNTEAFF. In DNA form, the CDR3 reads TGTGCCATCAGTGAGTCCAGGGGCTGGAACACTGAAGCTTTCTTT. V and J are TRBV10-3 and TRBJ1-1, with TRBD1 as a possible D gene (6 bases). V dropped 0 bases and J dropped 1 base, with 9 bases sitting between them. Germline V gives CDR1 ENHRY, CDR2 SYGVKD. There are 15 residues in the CDR3.